A selection of T cell receptor beta chains follows, all from one sample in a study of shared clonotypes between healthy human individuals. Measured with immunoSEQ multiplex PCR; TCRdb has only the in-frame clones, and not every one. The table shows some 490,000 clones, with 70% to 85% occurring only once. Sequencing was carried out using PBMCs. These receptors all stem from a woman aged 40 to 55 in good health. Some clones in this sample may be carry-over from other donors' samples. Each CDR3 is given with its conserved first and last residue. Fields, in order: D gene, clone size, CDR3 length, V gene, J gene, CDR3 DNA, CDR3 protein. The D gene is left open where the match is weak. The size entry is marked missing in some rows and otherwise reads once, few, many or a size class.

TRBD2	once	15	TRBV7-2	TRBJ2-1	TGTGCCAGCAGCTCAGCGGGAACCTCCTACAATGAGCAGTTCTTC	CASSSAGTSYNEQFF
-	-	13	TRBV7-9	TRBJ1-2	TGTGCCAGCAGCCCCGACAGGATGGATGGCTACACCTTC	CASSPDRMDGYTF
-	-	16	TRBV7-6	TRBJ1-3	TGTGCCAGCAGCACCTTGGACGCCTACTCTGGAAACACCATATATTTT	CASSTLDAYSGNTIYF
-	-	11	TRBV6-1	TRBJ1-2	TGTGCCAGCAGTGAAGCTAAATTTCTTACCTTC	CASSEAKFLTF
-	-	13	TRBV7-9	TRBJ2-3	TGTGCCAGCAGCTCCCAAGGGGAGGCAACGCAGTATTTT	CASSSQGEATQYF
TRBD1	many	14	TRBV6-1	TRBJ1-5	TGTGCCAGCAGTGAGGGGACAGAGAATCAGCCCCAGCATTTT	CASSEGTENQPQHF
TRBD1	-	17	TRBV5-1	TRBJ1-1	TGCGCCAGCAGCTCTGACAGGGGCGGAATTTTAGGCACTGAAGCTTTCTTT	CASSSDRGGILGTEAFF
TRBD2	-	16	TRBV9	TRBJ2-1	TGTGCCAGCAGCGCCCGGACTAGCGGGAGCAGCAATGAGCAGTTCTTC	CASSARTSGSSNEQFF
-	-	16	TRBV11-2	TRBJ2-7	TGTGCCAGCAGCTTAGAATCCCCAGGTTTTGGCTACGAGCAGTACTTC	CASSLESPGFGYEQYF
-	-	14	TRBV5-1	TRBJ2-7	TGCGCCAGCAGCACAGACTTGATCCCCTACGAGCAGTACTTC	CASSTDLIPYEQYF
-	few	13	TRBV11-1	TRBJ2-2	TGTGCCAGCAGCCCAGGACGGACCGGGGAGCTGTTTTTT	CASSPGRTGELFF
-	-	16	TRBV6-1	TRBJ2-7	TGTGCCATCAGTGCGGGTCAGGGGACCGTAACCTACGAGCAGTACTTC	CAISAGQGTVTYEQYF
-	-	15	TRBV28	TRBJ1-5	TGTGCCAGCAGTTCCTTGAGGAGGAGTAATCGGCCCCAGCATTTT	CASSSLRRSNRPQHF
TRBD2	-	17	TRBV5-1	TRBJ2-5	TGCGCCAGCAGCTTGGGGGGCGGGAGTGTGGGTCAAGAGACCCAGTACTTC	CASSLGGGSVGQETQYF
TRBD2	-	17	TRBV4-1	TRBJ2-3	TGCGCCAGCAGCCAACCCGGACTAGCGGGAGGTACAGATACGCAGTATTTT	CASSQPGLAGGTDTQYF
-	-	14	TRBV9	TRBJ1-2	TGTGCCAGCAGCGTCAGGGGTGCTAACTATGGCTACACCTTC	CASSVRGANYGYTF
TRBD1	once	14	TRBV28	TRBJ1-4	TGTGCCAGCAGTTCTTTCCAGGGGGAAGAAAAACTGTTTTTT	CASSSFQGEEKLFF
TRBD2	-	15	TRBV19	TRBJ2-7	TGTGCCAGTAGTACTCCTAGCGGGAGGGCCTACGAGCAGTACTTC	CASSTPSGRAYEQYF
-	few	12	TRBV18	TRBJ2-7	TGTGCCAGCTCACCAAGCTCCTACGAGCAGTACTTC	CASSPSSYEQYF
-	-	15	TRBV7-9	TRBJ2-2	TGTGCCAGCAGCTTAGTGGGGCGAACCACCGGGGAGCTGTTTTTT	CASSLVGRTTGELFF
TRBD1	-	16	TRBV9	TRBJ1-2	TGTGCCAGCAGCACCCTAACGGGGACAGGTGTCTATGGCTACACCTTC	CASSTLTGTGVYGYTF
TRBD2	-	14	TRBV9	TRBJ2-1	TGTGCCAGTTCCCTAGCGGACCGGTTCGGTGAGCAGTTCTTC	CASSLADRFGEQFF
-	-	12	TRBV28	TRBJ2-2	TGTGCCAGCATGGGTCCCGGCGGGGAGCTGTTTTTT	CASMGPGGELFF
-	-	16	TRBV9	TRBJ2-5	TGTGCCAGCAGCGTAGATGTGGGAGTCGACCAAGAGACCCAGTACTTC	CASSVDVGVDQETQYF
-	once	13	TRBV15	TRBJ1-1	TGTGCCACCAGCAGAGACTGGAACACTGAAGCTTTCTTT	CATSRDWNTEAFF
TRBD2	-	16	TRBV7-2	TRBJ2-1	TGTGCCAGCAGCTTACCGGGAGGGCCGGTGGGGAATGAGCAGTTCTTC	CASSLPGGPVGNEQFF
TRBD1	-	14	TRBV28	TRBJ2-5	TGTGCCAGCAGCCTAGGGACAGCACAAGAGACCCAGTACTTC	CASSLGTAQETQYF
-	-	12	TRBV30	TRBJ2-5	TGTGCCTGGAGTCGATCAGAAGAGACCCAGTACTTC	CAWSRSEETQYF
TRBD2	-	15	TRBV6-1	TRBJ2-5	TGTGCCAGCAGCTCCGGGACTAGCACTCGCTACAAGCAGTACTTC	CASSSGTSTRYKQYF
-	-	12	TRBV7-2	TRBJ2-7	TGTGCCAGCAGCTTAGGGCGGTACGAGCAGTACTTC	CASSLGRYEQYF
TRBD2	-	17	TRBV11-2	TRBJ2-5	TGTGCCAGCAGCTTACGCGGACTAGCGTATTCGGGGGAGACCCAGTACTTC	CASSLRGLAYSGETQYF
-	few	17	TRBV30	TRBJ2-7	TGTGCCTGGAGCCCAGTCACTAGGGAACTGGGTTTTTACGAGCAGTACTTC	CAWSPVTRELGFYEQYF
TRBD1	-	15	TRBV19	TRBJ1-1	TGTGCCAGTAGTGACACAGGGGGCTGGGACACTGAAGCTTTCTTT	CASSDTGGWDTEAFF
TRBD2	-	14	TRBV7-9	TRBJ2-2	TGTGCCAGCAGCCCGGGACTACTCACCGGGGAGCTGTTTTTT	CASSPGLLTGELFF
TRBD1	-	12	TRBV5-1	TRBJ2-1	TGCGCCAGCAGCTCAACAGGGGAGTCTCAGTTCTTC	CASSSTGESQFF
-	-	14	TRBV2	TRBJ1-1	TGTGCCAGCAGTGTCCCCCAGGATGGCACTGAAGCTTTCTTT	CASSVPQDGTEAFF
-	-	11	TRBV20-1	TRBJ2-1	TGCAGTGCCCCCGCCCTAGATGAGCAGTTCTTC	CSAPALDEQFF
TRBD1	-	15	TRBV30	TRBJ1-5	TGTGCCTGGAGTGTAACCGGACAGGGGCGTCAGCCCCAGCATTTT	CAWSVTGQGRQPQHF
TRBD1	-	20	TRBV5-1	TRBJ1-5	TGCGCCAGCAGCTTGCTCCCTAGTTCGGGGGCAGGGGGAATGGATCAGCCCCAGCATTTT	CASSLLPSSGAGGMDQPQHF
TRBD2	-	14	TRBV5-6	TRBJ2-1	TGTGCCAGCAGCTGGACTAGCGGGAGCCACGAGCAGTTCTTC	CASSWTSGSHEQFF
-	many	13	TRBV29-1	TRBJ1-1	TGCAGCGGCGCTACAGGGATGAACACTGAAGCTTTCTTT	CSGATGMNTEAFF
-	-	12	TRBV28	TRBJ1-6	TGTGCCAGCAGTCTTACGGACCGATCCTTCCACTTT	CASSLTDRSFHF
TRBD1	-	14	TRBV5-6	TRBJ2-2	TGTGCCAGCAGCTTGGGGGGACAGACCGGGGAGCTGTTTTTT	CASSLGGQTGELFF
-	-	13	TRBV6-5	TRBJ1-5	TGTGCCAGCAGTAATCCGGGGGATCAGCCCCAGCATTTT	CASSNPGDQPQHF
TRBD2	few	14	TRBV7-8	TRBJ2-7	TGTGCCAGCAGCCGCGGGAGGGCCTCCTACGAGCAGTACTTC	CASSRGRASYEQYF
-	-	13	TRBV6-5	TRBJ2-2	TGTGCCAGCAGTTACCCAGGGACCGGGGAGCTGTTTTTT	CASSYPGTGELFF
-	few	16	TRBV28	TRBJ2-3	TGTGCCAGCAGTGGGGGGGACACCTCAGGGCAAGGGACGCAGTATTTT	CASSGGDTSGQGTQYF
-	-	11	TRBV20-1	TRBJ2-7	TGCAGTGCTAGAGAGGAGTACGAGCAGTACTTC	CSAREEYEQYF
TRBD1	-	15	TRBV28	TRBJ1-1	TGTGCCAGCAGTGTACCAGGGGGAATGAACACTGAAGCTTTCTTT	CASSVPGGMNTEAFF
-	-	14	TRBV27	TRBJ2-7	TGTGCCAGCAGTTTATCAGGACTCTCAGGGGAGCAGTACTTC	CASSLSGLSGEQYF
-	-	19	TRBV18	TRBJ2-6	TGTGCCAGCTCACCACCGTACGGGTCCGACTCCTCTGGGGCCAACGTCCTGACTTTC	CASSPPYGSDSSGANVLTF
-	-	11	TRBV2	TRBJ2-1	TGTGCCAGCAGTGTCGAGGTTGAGCAGTTCTTC	CASSVEVEQFF
TRBD2	few	16	TRBV7-3	TRBJ2-2	TGTGCCAGCAGTCGGACCGGTAGCGGGAGGACCGGGGAGCTGTTTTTT	CASSRTGSGRTGELFF
-	-	16	TRBV2	TRBJ2-1	TGTGCCAGCAGTACCAGCGGGGGACAGACGTACAATGAGCAGTTCTTC	CASSTSGGQTYNEQFF
TRBD2	-	14	TRBV30	TRBJ2-7	TGTGCCTGGAGTGGGACTAGCGCCGGATACGAGCAGTACTTC	CAWSGTSAGYEQYF
TRBD1	few	14	TRBV9	TRBJ1-1	TGTGCCAGCAGCCATACAGGGGCAAACACTGAAGCTTTCTTT	CASSHTGANTEAFF
-	few	15	TRBV4-3	TRBJ2-7	TGCGCCAGCAGCCAAGGGGCGAACCCCCACTACGAGCAGTACTTC	CASSQGANPHYEQYF
-	-	12	TRBV7-9	TRBJ2-5	TGTGCCAGCAGCTTCAGTTTTGAGACCCAGTACTTC	CASSFSFETQYF
-	few	15	TRBV18	TRBJ1-5	TGTGCCAGCTCATTCAACAGGGTTAGCAATCAGCCCCAGCATTTT	CASSFNRVSNQPQHF
-	-	15	TRBV28	TRBJ1-1	TGTGCCAGCAGTTTATTGAGGGGGATGAACACTGAAGCTTTCTTT	CASSLLRGMNTEAFF